These 17 T cell receptor beta chains came from one sample sequenced in a study of OX40 agonist ivuxolimab in advanced cancers. The data were produced by immunoSEQ multiplex PCR, yet TCRdb's version contains in-frame clones alone and is incomplete. This sample has 35,000 to 45,000 clones; around four fifths occur once, and the top ten carry less than 3%. Source: CD4+ or CD8+ T cells sorted from blood, taken in a trial of the OX40 agonist ivuxolimab. The receptors derive from an adult with an advanced solid tumor such as melanoma, head and neck, liver or kidney cancer.

The genes are TRBV7-9 and TRBJ1-4; 8 bases fit TRBD1. CDR1 and CDR2 from the germline V gene are SEHNR and FQNEAQ (reference sequence). The CDR3 is made up of 17 amino acids. The ends lost 2 bases at V and 10 bases at J; junction bases unmatched: 15. The CDR3 loop is CASSLRSPGQGAGKLFF. The CDR3, as DNA: TGTGCCAGCAGCTTAAGGTCCCCAGGGCAGGGGGCAGGAAAACTGTTTTTT. The entire variable domain, with the rest obtained from reference TRBV7-9 and TRBJ1-4, is as follows: DTGVSQNPRHKITKRGQNVTFRCDPISEHNRLYWYRQTLGQGPEFLTYFQNEAQLEKSRLLSDRFSAERPKGSFSTLEIQRTEQGDSAMYLCASSLRSPGQGAGKLFFGSGTQLSVL.

The chain employs TRBV7-9 and TRBJ2-6; D not resolved. CDR3 length: 17 residues. The V and J ends lost 1 base and 0 bases respectively, with 10 bases between them. Germline V gene sequence: CDR1 SEHNR, CDR2 FQNEAQ (reference sequence). CDR3 residues: CASSLVFRTSGANVLTF. In DNA form, the CDR3 reads TGTGCCAGCAGCTTAGTCTTTCGTACCTCTGGGGCCAACGTCCTGACTTTC.

The chain recombines TRBV10-3 with TRBJ2-3; 13 bases agree with TRBD2. V gave up 8 bases and J gave up 14 bases; unmatched junction bases: 16. Germline CDR1 and CDR2: ENHRY and SYGVKD. There are 15 residues in the CDR3. CDR3 nucleotide sequence: TGTGCCATCTTCGATTTACTAGCGGGAGGGCCCATATGGTATTTT. As protein: CAIFDLLAGGPIWYF.

V and J are TRBV30 and TRBJ1-1; 9 bases align to TRBD1. The trim removed 6 bases at V and 4 bases at J, leaving 12 bases unmatched. This CDR3 comprises 15 residues. Germline V gene sequence: CDR1 GTSNPN, CDR2 SVGIG (reference sequence). CDR3 sequence reads: CACRDREGRGTEAFF. DNA for the CDR3: TGTGCCTGCCGGGACAGGGAAGGTAGGGGCACTGAAGCTTTCTTT.

This clone was counted only a few times. The CDR3 is CASSDFTTGQDTYTF. CDR3 DNA: TGTGCCAGCAGTGACTTCACGACGGGACAGGACACGTACACCTTC. J is TRBJ1-2 and V is TRBV6-5, with 8 bases identical to TRBD1. From germline, CDR1 is MNHEY and CDR2 SVGAGI. There are 15 residues in the CDR3. With 5 bases clipped from V and 11 bases from J, the junction kept 16 bases outside the gene matches.

This chain joins TRBV29-1 and TRBJ2-3; perhaps TRBD2 as D (6 bases). The germline V gene encodes CDR1 SQVTM and CDR2 ANQGSEA. Trimming stripped 3 bases from V and 0 bases from J, with 13 bases between. The CDR3 runs to 15 residues. The CDR3 DNA sequence: TGCAGCGTTGAGCGTAGCGGATCTAGCACAGATACGCAGTATTTT. This gives the protein CSVERSGSSTDTQYF.

Here the CDR3 reads CASRAGNGNQPQHF. CDR3 nucleotides: TGCGCCAGCCGGGCAGGGAATGGCAATCAGCCCCAGCATTTT. V and J are TRBV10-2 and TRBJ1-5; D might be TRBD1 (5 bases). The CDR3 has 14 amino acids. Per germline, CDR1 WSHSY and CDR2 SAAADI. Trimming removed 8 bases from V and 2 bases from J, with 13 bases in between.

The chain links TRBV11-2 to TRBJ2-2; 9 bases align to TRBD1. The CDR3 sequence is 16 residues long. Germline values: CDR1 SGHAT, CDR2 FQNNGV. V shed 8 bases and J 4 bases; nucleotides not matched to a gene: 11. This CDR3 reads CASGPSGQGGTGELFF. For the CDR3, the DNA is TGTGCCAGCGGTCCTTCGGGACAGGGTGGCACCGGGGAGCTGTTTTTT.

This chain uses TRBV29-1 with TRBJ2-7; TRBD2 matches at 7 bases. V lost 5 bases to trimming and J lost 1 base; unmatched junction nucleotides: 11. Germline CDR1 SQVTM, CDR2 ANQGSEA. The CDR3 extends over 15 amino acids. In DNA, the CDR3 is TGCAGCGTTCTGTCTCCGGGACTACGATCCTACGAGCAGTACTTC. Amino acid sequence: CSVLSPGLRSYEQYF.

Only one count was recorded for this clone. This rearrangement joins TRBV9 to TRBJ2-5; tentative D call: TRBD2 (5 bases). V shed 3 bases and J shed 5 bases, with 11 bases lying between them. Germline CDR1 is SGDLS and CDR2 is YYNGEE. This CDR3 has 13 amino acids. CDR3 residues: CASSATGEETQYF. CDR3 in DNA: TGTGCCAGCAGCGCGACTGGGGAGGAGACCCAGTACTTC.

The rearrangement joins TRBV29-1 to TRBJ2-7, with TRBD2 matching over 8 bases. Germline CDR1 and CDR2: SQVTM and ANQGSEA. This CDR3 has 14 amino acids. J was trimmed by 3 bases and V by 6 bases; bases with no gene match: 10. The CDR3 coding sequence is TGCAGCGTCCACTCCCAGGGACTAGGCTACGAGCAGTACTTC. Protein product: CSVHSQGLGYEQYF.

This chain joins TRBV30 and TRBJ2-7, with D possibly being TRBD2 (6 bases). The CDR3 sequence is 13 residues long. The germline V and J ends were trimmed by 5 bases and 1 base, with 12 bases remaining between them. CDR1 and CDR2 (germline): GTSNPN, SVGIG (reference sequence). The CDR3: CAWSGERSYEQYF. The CDR3 region has the DNA TGTGCCTGGTCGGGGGAGCGGTCCTACGAGCAGTACTTC.

The chain recombines TRBV2 with TRBJ1-2; D ambiguous. The CDR3 is 12 amino acids. V gave up 5 bases and J gave up 8 bases, with 12 bases separating them. From germline, CDR1 is SNHLY and CDR2 FYNNEI. Here the CDR3 reads CASSRTQVGYTF. DNA for the CDR3: TGTGCCAGCAGTCGGACCCAAGTCGGCTACACCTTC.

V gene TRBV7-9 combines with J gene TRBJ1-5; perhaps TRBD1 as D (6 bases). CDR1 and CDR2 (germline): SEHNR, FQNEAQ (reference sequence). V was pared by 1 base and J by 13 bases, with 11 bases between. This CDR3 contains 12 residues. This CDR3 is CASSLDSDRQHF. CDR3 nucleotide sequence: TGTGCCAGCAGCTTAGACTCCGACAGGCAGCATTTT. Using reference TRBV7-9 and TRBJ1-5 for the parts outside the CDR3, the full variable domain is DTGVSQNPRHKITKRGQNVTFRCDPISEHNRLYWYRQTLGQGPEFLTYFQNEAQLEKSRLLSDRFSAERPKGSFSTLEIQRTEQGDSAMYLCASSLDSDRQHFGDGTRLSIL.

CDR3 protein: CASSYSGLAARSEQFF. CDR3 DNA sequence: TGTGCCAGCAGTTACTCTGGGCTAGCGGCCCGCAGTGAGCAGTTCTTC. The chain couples TRBV6-5 to TRBJ2-1, with 7 bases lining up with TRBD2. The V gene's germline CDR1 is MNHEY and CDR2 SVGAGI. The ends lost 0 bases at V and 9 bases at J; junction bases unmatched: 11. The CDR3 has 16 residues.

The gene calls are TRBV27 and TRBJ2-2; D gene unclear. Germline V gene data show CDR1 as MNHEY and CDR2 as SMNVEV (reference sequence). This CDR3 has 16 residues. V was clipped by 4 bases and J by 1 base, with 13 bases between them. CDR3: CASSWSSFGNTGELFF. CDR3 bases: TGTGCCAGCAGTTGGTCGTCATTCGGGAACACCGGGGAGCTGTTTTTT.

The V and J genes are TRBV19 and TRBJ1-1, with TRBD1 as a possible D gene (6 bases). Germline loops: CDR1 LNHDA, CDR2 SQIVND (reference sequence). The CDR3 spans 14 residues. V lost 2 bases to trimming and J lost 0 bases, with 7 bases between them. This CDR3 is CASSIQGMNTEAFF. DNA for the CDR3: TGTGCCAGTAGTATACAGGGGATGAACACTGAAGCTTTCTTT.